One and the same sample provided the 29 T cell receptor beta chains below, sequenced in a study of blood T cell repertoires in COVID-19. Produced via immunoSEQ multiplex PCR; TCRdb's table is partial and in-frame only. Among a few hundred thousand clones listed, about 85% were seen once. Specimen: peripheral blood. The receptors stem from a man between 18 and 35 years old with active or convalescent COVID-19.

CDR3 in amino acids: CASRSDNSPLHF. The CDR3 DNA is TGTGCCAGCAGGTCTGATAATTCACCCCTCCACTTT. This chain uses TRBV12-3 or TRBV12-4 with TRBJ1-6; D remains ambiguous. The CDR3 length is 12 residues. Deletions cut 6 bases from V and 5 bases from J, with 5 bases between.

This clone was seen just once. The rearrangement uses TRBV2 and TRBJ1-5, with TRBD1 as a possible D gene (5 bases). The germline V gene encodes CDR1 SNHLY and CDR2 FYNNEI. CDR3 length: 14 residues. V was cut by 3 bases and J by 6 bases, with 12 bases left in between. CDR3 DNA: TGTGCCAGCAGTGAGGCAGGGCGGTTTCAGCCCCAGCATTTT. Amino acids: CASSEAGRFQPQHF.

The V gene is TRBV12-3 or TRBV12-4, the J gene TRBJ1-1; D unresolved. Deletions cut 1 base from V and 10 bases from J, with 10 bases between. CDR3 length: 12 amino acids. CDR3 coding DNA: TGTGCCAGCAGTTTAGGCCTTCTAGGAGCTTTCTTT. This translates into CASSLGLLGAFF.

This chain uses TRBV24-1 with TRBJ1-5, with D possibly TRBD1 on 6 matching bases. The V and J ends lost 4 bases and 7 bases respectively, with 16 bases between them. The CDR3 spans 15 residues. Germline CDR1 reads KGHDR; CDR2 reads SFDVKD. The CDR3 sequence is CATSESTGLGQPQHF. The DNA of the CDR3 is TGTGCCACCAGTGAGAGTACAGGGCTTGGGCAGCCCCAGCATTTT.

The chain employs TRBV25-1 and TRBJ2-7; D is uncertain. Germline CDR1 reads MGHDK; CDR2 reads SYGVNS. V lost 8 bases to trimming and J lost 0 bases, with 14 bases between them. The CDR3 loop spans 14 amino acids. CDR3 bases: TGTGCCAGCTCCAAGTGGGCTTCCTCCTACGAGCAGTACTTC. Translating it yields CASSKWASSYEQYF.

CDR3 protein: CASSALRDFNQPQHF. The CDR3 nucleotides read TGTGCCAGCAGCGCTCTCCGGGACTTCAATCAGCCCCAGCATTTT. The chain joins TRBV2 to TRBJ1-5, with TRBD1 as a possible D gene (5 bases). Trimming shortened V by 6 bases and J by 3 bases, and 15 bases separated the two germline ends. CDR3 length: 15 residues. The germline CDR1 and CDR2 sequences are SNHLY and FYNNEI.

The chain links TRBV11-2 to TRBJ2-7, with unresolved D. Trimming took off 0 bases at V and 1 base at J, with 10 bases between the two ends. The germline gives CDR1 SGHAT, CDR2 FQNNGV. This CDR3 spans 15 amino acids. CDR3: CASSLDIWPSYEQYF. CDR3 DNA: TGTGCCAGCAGCTTAGATATTTGGCCGTCCTACGAGCAGTACTTC.

This chain joins TRBV15 and TRBJ2-1; TRBD1 matches at 8 bases. Germline loops: CDR1 LNHNV, CDR2 YYDKDF (reference sequence). The CDR3 has 16 residues. The V and J ends lost 1 base and 3 bases, in that order; junction bases with no gene match: 5. The CDR3 DNA reads TGTGCCACCAGCAGAGGGAAACAGGGGGGCTACAATGAGCAGTTCTTC. Amino acid sequence: CATSRGKQGGYNEQFF.

The sample holds a few counts of this clone. The DNA of the CDR3 is TGCGCCAGCCCTTCATCGGACAGGGTTTGGTACGAGCAGTACTTC. Translation: CASPSSDRVWYEQYF. The chain couples TRBV23-1 to TRBJ2-7, with 8 bases matching TRBD1. TRBV23-1 is recorded as an ORF, its role being uncertain. The CDR3 covers 15 residues. V trimming: 8 bases; J trimming: 4 bases; junction bases outside the gene matches: 13.

The chain employs TRBV2 and TRBJ1-1, with 7 bases identical to TRBD1. The CDR3 is 16 amino acids. The germline V gene encodes CDR1 SNHLY and CDR2 FYNNEI. V shed 4 bases, J shed 0 bases, and the junction held 8 bases outside the gene matches. The CDR3 is CASSVRGQIMNTEAFF. DNA of the CDR3: TGTGCCAGCAGTGTAAGGGGACAGATTATGAACACTGAAGCTTTCTTT. Variable domain in full (rest from reference TRBV2 and TRBJ1-1): EPEVTQTPSHQVTQMGQEVILRCVPISNHLYFYWYRQILGQKVEFLVSFYNNEISEKSEIFDDQFSVERPDGSNFTLKIRSTKLEDSAMYFCASSVRGQIMNTEAFFGQGTRLTVV.

This clone has only one observation. The chain employs TRBV29-1 and TRBJ1-3; 9 bases align to TRBD1. Per germline, CDR1 SQVTM and CDR2 ANQGSEA. Losses at the gene ends were 6 bases for V and 2 bases for J; bases not matched to a gene: 5. This CDR3 contains 14 residues. The CDR3 reads CSVGQGGAGNTIYF. CDR3 bases: TGCAGCGTGGGACAGGGAGGCGCTGGAAACACCATATATTTT.

The chain is built from TRBV18 and TRBJ2-7; D might be TRBD1 (5 bases). This CDR3 has 13 amino acids. Per the germline V gene, CDR1 is KGHSH and CDR2 is LQKENI. V was cut by 3 bases and J by 7 bases, with 13 bases left in between. The CDR3 region has the DNA TGTGCCAGCTCACCTGACAGTCCGAGAGAGCAGTACTTC. This translates into CASSPDSPREQYF.

This clone showed up just once. V and J are TRBV7-2 and TRBJ2-1; TRBD2 matches 11 bases. The V gene end was trimmed by 5 bases and the J gene end by 7 bases; junction bases not matched to a gene: 10. Germline values: CDR1 SGHTA, CDR2 FQGNSA. The CDR3 loop spans 16 amino acids. CDR3 loop: CASSPHTSGRLNEQFF. CDR3 bases: TGTGCCAGCAGCCCGCACACTAGCGGGAGACTGAATGAGCAGTTCTTC.

V is TRBV6-5 and J is TRBJ1-2; the D is unclear. This CDR3 region has 13 residues. From germline, CDR1 is MNHEY and CDR2 SVGAGI. With 11 bases removed from V and 6 bases from J, the gap between germline ends came to 19 bases. The CDR3 DNA follows: TGTGCCGCGGGAGGGAGCGCAAAAGATGGCTACACCTTC. Its protein is CAAGGSAKDGYTF.

This clone appeared once. This rearrangement joins TRBV6-5 to TRBJ2-7; tentatively, D is TRBD1 (5 bases). V gave up 4 bases and J gave up 2 bases, with 15 bases separating them. CDR1 is MNHEY and CDR2 is SVGAGI in the germline V gene. This CDR3 spans 15 amino acids. The CDR3 DNA reads as TGTGCCAGCAGTTTGCAGGGAAATCTAGCCTACGAGCAGTACTTC. This gives the protein CASSLQGNLAYEQYF.

In nucleotides, the CDR3 is TGTGCCAGCAGCGCCACCGGGACAGGGTACTACGAGCAGTACTTC. The encoded protein is CASSATGTGYYEQYF. The chain links TRBV7-2 to TRBJ2-7; 9 bases agree with TRBD1. Germline V CDR1 and CDR2: SGHTA, FQGNSA. The J segment lost 3 bases and the V segment lost 5 bases, leaving 8 bases of the junction unmatched. There are 15 residues in the CDR3.

The CDR3, as DNA: TGTGCCAGCAGGCGACGGGATTCTGAAAAACTGTTTTTT. Protein sequence: CASRRRDSEKLFF. This chain links TRBV6-5 with TRBJ1-4, with D unclear. Trimming pared 6 bases from V and 7 bases from J, leaving 12 bases between. This CDR3 region has 13 residues. The germline CDR1 and CDR2 sequences are MNHEY and SVGAGI.

V usage is TRBV7-9 and J usage is TRBJ2-7, with D unresolved. The CDR3 length is 12 residues. Germline V gene lookup returns CDR1 SEHNR and CDR2 FQNEAQ (reference sequence). Trimming shortened V by 2 bases and J by 2 bases, and 4 bases separated the two germline ends. The CDR3 coding sequence is TGTGCCAGCAGCTTACAAACCTACGAGCAGTACTTC. Protein product: CASSLQTYEQYF. Full variable domain (rest looked up from reference TRBV7-9 and TRBJ2-7): DTGVSQNPRHKITKRGQNVTFRCDPISEHNRLYWYRQTLGQGPEFLTYFQNEAQLEKSRLLSDRFSAERPKGSFSTLEIQRTEQGDSAMYLCASSLQTYEQYFGPGTRLTVT.

The gene calls are TRBV6-4 and TRBJ2-2; perhaps TRBD1 as D (5 bases). The CDR3 runs 15 residues. The V gene lost 0 bases and the J gene lost 5 bases, with 10 bases spanning the gap. The germline V gene has CDR1 MRHNA and CDR2 SNTAGT. CDR3 DNA sequence: TGTGCCAGCAGTGACTCGGAAAGGGGTACCGGGGAGCTGTTTTTT. It codes for CASSDSERGTGELFF.

The chain recombines TRBV28 with TRBJ1-2; 8 bases agree with TRBD1. V gave up 5 bases and J gave up 7 bases; unmatched junction bases: 9. The CDR3 runs to 14 residues. Germline CDR1 reads MDHEN; CDR2 reads SYDVKM. CDR3 in amino acids: CASSPEDRAGGYTF. CDR3 DNA sequence: TGTGCCAGCAGTCCAGAGGACAGGGCCGGTGGCTACACCTTC.

This rearrangement joins TRBV19 to TRBJ1-5; D is undetermined. The CDR3 contains 14 residues. Germline V CDR1 and CDR2: LNHDA, SQIVND (reference sequence). Trimming shortened V by 5 bases and J by 4 bases, and 12 bases separated the two germline ends. CDR3 in DNA: TGTGCCAGTAGTTCCACTCACGGTAATCAGCCCCAGCATTTT. Residues: CASSSTHGNQPQHF. Full variable domain (missing parts from reference TRBV19 and TRBJ1-5): DGGITQSPKYLFRKEGQNVTLSCEQNLNHDAMYWYRQDPGQGLRLIYYSQIVNDFQKGDIAEGYSVSREKKESFPLTVTSAQKNPTAFYLCASSSTHGNQPQHFGDGTRLSIL.

The chain has TRBV14 and TRBJ2-7; TRBD2 matches at 11 bases. This CDR3 has 17 residues. After removal of 1 base from V and 0 bases from J, the junction contained 5 bases not matched to a gene. CDR1 SGHDN and CDR2 FVKESK come from the germline V gene. The CDR3 sequence: CASSQAGLAERSYEQYF. The DNA for the CDR3 is TGTGCCAGCAGCCAAGCGGGACTAGCGGAGCGCTCCTACGAGCAGTACTTC.

The CDR3 nucleotides read TGCGCCAGCAGCTTGGCCGATAGCGGAAACACCATATATTTT. As protein: CASSLADSGNTIYF. This chain connects TRBV5-1 to TRBJ1-3; D is unclear. V dropped 0 bases and J dropped 4 bases, with 8 bases sitting between them. Per the germline V gene, CDR1 is SGHRS and CDR2 is YFSETQ. This CDR3 region has 14 residues.

The gene calls are TRBV27 and TRBJ2-3; 12 bases are a match to TRBD1. The CDR3 runs to 17 residues. V lost 3 bases to trimming and J lost 3 bases; unmatched junction nucleotides: 7. The germline gives CDR1 MNHEY, CDR2 SMNVEV (reference sequence). The CDR3: CASSFEPGQGATDTQYF. CDR3 sequence (DNA): TGTGCCAGCAGTTTTGAGCCGGGACAGGGGGCAACAGATACGCAGTATTTT.

The V call is TRBV15, the J call TRBJ2-7, with D possibly being TRBD2 (5 bases). V was clipped by 0 bases and J by 0 bases, with 18 bases between them. The length of the CDR3 is 18 residues. Germline lookup yields CDR1 LNHNV and CDR2 YYDKDF (reference sequence). CDR3 in DNA: TGTGCCACCAGCAGAGATGAAGAGGCGGGTTTAACCTCCTACGAGCAGTACTTC. It translates to CATSRDEEAGLTSYEQYF.

The J gene is TRBJ2-7, the V gene TRBV6-2 or TRBV6-3; D not certain. CDR3 length: 12 residues. Germline values: CDR1 MNHEY, CDR2 SVGEGT. V was pared by 3 bases and J by 4 bases, with 7 bases between. This CDR3 is CASSYTAYEQYF. Here the CDR3 DNA reads TGTGCCAGCAGTTATACAGCTTACGAGCAGTACTTC.

The CDR3 region has the DNA TGTGCCTGGAGTAGGGCAGGGTACCAAGAGACCCAGTACTTC. This encodes CAWSRAGYQETQYF. The rearrangement links TRBV30 to TRBJ2-5, with a possible D match to TRBD1 (5 bases). CDR1 is GTSNPN, CDR2 SVGIG, per germline (reference sequence). V was trimmed by 2 bases and J by 0 bases, leaving 10 bases between them. The CDR3 has 14 residues. Variable domain in full (rest from reference TRBV30 and TRBJ2-5): SQTIHQWPATLVQPVGSPLSLECTVEGTSNPNLYWYRQAAGRGLQLLFYSVGIGQISSEVPQNLSASRPQDRQFILSSKKLLLSDSGFYLCAWSRAGYQETQYFGPGTRLLVL.

The genes are TRBV9 and TRBJ2-2; the match to TRBD2 covers 11 bases. This CDR3 comprises 18 residues. The germline gives CDR1 SGDLS, CDR2 YYNGEE. The trim removed 2 bases at V and 4 bases at J, leaving 10 bases unmatched. In nucleotides, the CDR3 is TGTGCCAGCAGCGTTCCACGGGGTAGCGGGGGGGCCACCGGGGAGCTGTTTTTT. Its translation: CASSVPRGSGGATGELFF. The full variable domain, completed using reference TRBV9 and TRBJ2-2, is DSGVTQTPKHLITATGQRVTLRCSPRSGDLSVYWYQQSLDQGLQFLIQYYNGEERAKGNILERFSAQQFPDLHSELNLSSLELGDSALYFCASSVPRGSGGATGELFFGEGSRLTVL.

This chain uses TRBV7-9 with TRBJ2-7; 7 positions agree with TRBD2. Germline V gene lookup returns CDR1 SEHNR and CDR2 FQNEAQ (reference sequence). The V and J ends lost 4 bases and 7 bases, in that order; junction bases with no gene match: 16. The CDR3 contains 16 residues. The CDR3 reads CASSSNLRDYRLEQYF. CDR3 DNA: TGTGCCAGCAGCTCGAATCTGAGGGACTACCGATTGGAGCAGTACTTC.